The 15 T cell receptor beta chains below were found in one sample sequenced in a study of control samples from healthy donors and cancer patients. TCRdb's table, derived via immunoSEQ multiplex PCR, lists solely in-frame clones and lacks some. Counted here are 150,000 to 200,000 clones, roughly 92% occurring once; the ten biggest clones make up around 1.5%. Source material: blood. The source of these receptors is a man in his thirties or forties in good health.

CDR3 in amino acids: CASSWTSGSDEQFF. The CDR3, as DNA: TGTGCCAGCAGCTGGACTAGCGGGAGTGATGAGCAGTTCTTC. The J gene is TRBJ2-1, the V gene TRBV5-5, with 13 bases lining up with TRBD2. CDR1 and CDR2 from the germline V gene are SGHKS and YYEKEE (reference sequence). The CDR3 length is 14 residues. V dropped 3 bases and J dropped 8; count of bases not matched to a gene: 2. The whole variable domain, filled in from reference TRBV5-5 and TRBJ2-1, reads DAGVTQSPTHLIKTRGQQVTLRCSPISGHKSVSWYQQVLGQGPQFIFQYYEKEERGRGNFPDRFSARQFPNYSSELNVNALLLGDSALYLCASSWTSGSDEQFFGPGTRLTVL.

The V gene is TRBV30, the J gene TRBJ2-1, with unresolved D. The V gene's germline CDR1 is GTSNPN and CDR2 SVGIG (reference sequence). Deletions cut 2 bases from V and 5 bases from J, with 7 bases between. The CDR3 is 12 residues long. In nucleotides, the CDR3 is TGTGCCTGGAGTCTCGGGCACAATGAGCAGTTCTTC. Its protein product is CAWSLGHNEQFF. Filled out from reference TRBV30 and TRBJ2-1, the complete variable domain reads SQTIHQWPATLVQPVGSPLSLECTVEGTSNPNLYWYRQAAGRGLQLLFYSVGIGQISSEVPQNLSASRPQDRQFILSSKKLLLSDSGFYLCAWSLGHNEQFFGPGTRLTVL.

This clone showed up just once. This chain joins TRBV4-2 and TRBJ2-7; TRBD1 matches at 8 bases. The CDR3 has 13 residues. CDR1 and CDR2 from the germline V gene are LGHNA and YNFKEQ. J lost 5 bases, V lost 3 bases, and 3 bases had no gene match. The CDR3 nucleotides read TGTGCCAGCAGCCACCCGGACAGGGACGAGCAGTACTTC. This encodes CASSHPDRDEQYF.

About this clone: The same CDR3 can be traced to other DNA sequences in this sample. The J gene is TRBJ2-7, the V gene TRBV4-1, with no clear D. Germline CDR1 is MGHRA and CDR2 is YSYEKL. The CDR3 sequence is 13 residues long. The V end was cut by 0 bases, the J end by 2 bases, with 5 bases between. The CDR3 nucleotides are TGCGCCAGCAGCCAAGACCCCACCTACGAGCAGTACTTC. This codes for CASSQDPTYEQYF.

The V and J genes are TRBV4-2 and TRBJ2-4; D remains ambiguous. This CDR3 has 17 residues. Trimming pared 0 bases from V and 0 bases from J, leaving 12 bases between. The germline gives CDR1 LGHNA, CDR2 YNFKEQ. The CDR3 reads CASSQESGNIAKNIQYF. DNA of the CDR3: TGTGCCAGCAGCCAAGAGTCGGGCAATATAGCCAAAAACATTCAGTACTTC.

This chain joins TRBV30 and TRBJ1-3, with 7 bases fitting TRBD1. The CDR3 sequence is 16 residues long. V lost 2 bases, J lost 0 bases, and 7 bases stayed unmatched. Germline values: CDR1 GTSNPN, CDR2 SVGIG (reference sequence). The CDR3 protein is CAWSRQGPLSGNTIYF. CDR3 bases: TGTGCCTGGAGTAGACAGGGTCCCCTCTCTGGAAACACCATATATTTT.

This chain connects TRBV7-8 to TRBJ2-1, with 11 nucleotides matching TRBD2. V dropped 5 bases and J dropped 7; count of bases not matched to a gene: 7. This CDR3 is 15 amino acids long. In germline, CDR1 is SGHVS, CDR2 FQNEAQ. The DNA of the CDR3 is TGTGCCAGCAGCCGAGTAGCGGGAGGGGGGAATGAGCAGTTCTTC. It translates to CASSRVAGGGNEQFF.

The chain couples TRBV5-6 to TRBJ2-7; 10 nucleotides align to TRBD1. The V segment lost 3 bases and the J segment 2 bases; nucleotides outside the gene matches: 5. Germline V gene lookup returns CDR1 SGHDT and CDR2 YYEEEE. The CDR3 totals 15 residues. The DNA for the CDR3 is TGTGCCAGCAGCTACCGGGACAGGGGCGCCTACGAGCAGTACTTC. Its translation: CASSYRDRGAYEQYF.

This clone was detected once. J is TRBJ2-3 and V is TRBV19, with 8 bases that match TRBD2. The CDR3 extends over 16 amino acids. Per the germline V gene, CDR1 is LNHDA and CDR2 is SQIVND (reference sequence). Trimming at V came to 5 bases and at J to 2 bases, leaving 9 bases not matched to a gene. CDR3: CASSLRLATHTDTQYF. The DNA for the CDR3 is TGTGCCAGTAGTCTTAGACTAGCGACCCACACAGATACGCAGTATTTT.

This sequence joins TRBV6-2 or TRBV6-3 and TRBJ1-1; tentative D call: TRBD1 (5 bases). The CDR3 spans 13 residues. The germline V gene has CDR1 MNHEY and CDR2 SVGEGT. Trimming shortened V by 2 bases and J by 6 bases, and 10 bases separated the two germline ends. CDR3 sequence (DNA): TGTGCCAGCAGTTACGGGGGTTGGGCTGAAGCTTTCTTT. Protein sequence: CASSYGGWAEAFF.

This chain joins TRBV2 and TRBJ1-1; D not certain. V was trimmed by 6 bases and J by 0 bases, leaving 17 bases between them. The CDR3 totals 16 residues. The germline V gene encodes CDR1 SNHLY and CDR2 FYNNEI. As DNA, the CDR3 is TGTGCCAGCAGGGAAACTATGGGGATCCTGAACACTGAAGCTTTCTTT. Protein: CASRETMGILNTEAFF.

The rearrangement uses TRBV4-3 and TRBJ1-1; D not certain. This CDR3 spans 15 amino acids. Germline-derived CDR1 and CDR2 are LGHNA and YSLEER. V lost 1 base, J lost 1 base, and 10 bases lay in between. The CDR3 here is CASSQGGSQNTEAFF. CDR3 sequence (DNA): TGCGCCAGCAGCCAAGGAGGCAGCCAGAACACTGAAGCTTTCTTT.

The chain uses TRBV7-2 and TRBJ2-5; tentatively, D is TRBD2 (6 bases). The CDR3 sequence is 13 residues long. The germline gives CDR1 SGHTA, CDR2 FQGNSA. Trimming took 4 bases from V and 5 from J, leaving 11 bases between them. The DNA for the CDR3 is TGTGCCAGCAGCTCATGGACTATGGAGACCCAGTACTTC. It translates to CASSSWTMETQYF.

The rearrangement uses TRBV6-1 and TRBJ1-2; 8 bases fit TRBD1. Germline V gene data show CDR1 as MNHNS and CDR2 as SASEGT. Germline trimming cut 3 bases from V and 4 bases from J; bases unmatched to any gene: 7. The length of the CDR3 is 15 residues. The DNA of the CDR3 is TGTGCCAGCAGTGAGTCAGGGGGCCTGGGCTATGGCTACACCTTC. Protein: CASSESGGLGYGYTF.

On this clone itself: Other DNA sequences within the sample encode an identical CDR3. The V gene is TRBV28, the J gene TRBJ1-1; a possible D gene is TRBD1 (5 bases). V lost 5 bases, J lost 0 bases, and 13 bases lay in between. In germline, CDR1 is MDHEN, CDR2 SYDVKM. The CDR3 totals 15 residues. CDR3 bases: TGTGCCAGCAGTCCCCCGGGACGTCTGAACACTGAAGCTTTCTTT. It encodes CASSPPGRLNTEAFF.